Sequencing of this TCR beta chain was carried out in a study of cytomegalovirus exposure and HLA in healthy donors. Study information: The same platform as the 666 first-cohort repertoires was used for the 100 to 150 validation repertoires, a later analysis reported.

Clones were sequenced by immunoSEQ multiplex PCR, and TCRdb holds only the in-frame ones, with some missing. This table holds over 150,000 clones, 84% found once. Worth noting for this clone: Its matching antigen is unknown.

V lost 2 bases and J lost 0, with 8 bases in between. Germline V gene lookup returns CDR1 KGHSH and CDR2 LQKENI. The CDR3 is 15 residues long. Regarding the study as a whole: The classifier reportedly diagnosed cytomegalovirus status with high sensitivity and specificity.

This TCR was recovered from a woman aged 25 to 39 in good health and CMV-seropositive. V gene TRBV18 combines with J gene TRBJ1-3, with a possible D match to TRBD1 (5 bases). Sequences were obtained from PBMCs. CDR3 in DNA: TGTGCCAGCTCACCAAGGGGCTCCTCTGGAAACACCATATATTTT. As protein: CASSPRGSSGNTIYF. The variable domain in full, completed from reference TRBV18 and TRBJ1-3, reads NAGVMQNPRHLVRRRGQEARLRCSPMKGHSHVYWYRQLPEEGLKFMVYLQKENIIDESGMPKERFSAEFPKEGPSILRIQQVVRGDSAAYFCASSPRGSSGNTIYFGEGSWLTVV.